This TCR beta chain was retrieved from a study of T-cell memory formation after mild COVID-19. General study points: Nothing showed for sure that second-wave clones peaking on day 37 were SARS-CoV-2 specific. Mostly located in CM and EM were contracting CD4+ clones, with contracting CD8+ clones located in EMRA. Several responding clones turned up in pre-infection memory, indicating that cross-reactive memory may have taken part. Clones that contracted from day 15 to 85 were balanced CD4/CD8, while later expanders leaned CD4+.

MiXCR, applied by TCRdb to the 5' RACE reads, yields one record per CDR3 protein. The sample has over 150,000 distinct CDR3 sequences, 20% to 25% seen once. On this clonotype: Antigen specificity is unknown.

The germline V gene encodes CDR1 DFQATT and CDR2 SNEGSKA (reference sequence). The CDR3 runs 12 residues. V dropped 3 bases and J dropped 4; count of bases not matched to a gene: 0. The sequencing sample was made of PBMCs or a T cell subset sorted from them (not recorded which). The V and J genes are TRBV20-1 and TRBJ2-3; the match to TRBD2 covers 8 bases. The source of this sequence is an adult woman who had mild COVID-19 (a few samples of this study predate the infection). Cell type and time point are not known. The CDR3 nucleotides are TGCAGTGCTAGCGGGGGGGCAGATACGCAGTATTTT. Translating it yields CSASGGADTQYF.